This T cell receptor (beta chain) was found in a study of blood T cell repertoires in COVID-19 (dated by TCRdb to about 2020). Regarding the complete study: Samples covering the acute and convalescent phases of COVID-19 were provided by collaborators in the United States, Italy and Spain. HLA class I and class II types, where available, came from metadata supplied by the sample provider rather than from assay-based typing. The repertoires were released in a freely available public database meant as a resource for research on the immune response to SARS-CoV-2. The prospective study material was composed of cDNA or gDNA derived from T cells, B-cell-depleted T cells, or PBMCs. Nearly every sample came with metadata listing a de-identified subject ID, COVID-19 status, age in years and sex. Subjects who had been exposed to COVID-19, were actively infected with it, or had recovered from it provided the deeply sampled blood TCRbeta repertoires that made up the dataset. Samples were obtained from the ongoing ImmuneRACE study (first 160 participants) and from about 1,300 subjects provided by 6 global collaborators. General study outcomes and caveats: How much clinical and demographic metadata was included differed by source and by participant, and the metadata was provided uncurated.

V drops 1 base and J drops 3 bases, leaving 9 bases in between. From a lookup of the germline V gene, CDR1 and CDR2 are MNHNS and SASEGT. The CDR3 sequence holds 14 residues, the cysteine and phenylalanine included. Of the read, only the CDR3 DNA is kept; its 42 bases are in frame from base 1. With respect to this clone: It has no known antigen specificity. No base-level quality is on record; no much larger clone is a single base apart.

The collaborating institutions used their own protocols to collect whole blood in K2EDTA tubes. For TCRbeta analysis, collaborators shipped samples in one of three forms: frozen whole blood, isolated PBMCs, or DNA extracted from either of those sample types. TCRbeta CDR3 regions were amplified from genomic DNA by means of the immunoSEQ Assay, a bias-controlled multiplex PCR. The source study handled its data this way. The number of nucleated cells in each sample was estimated from the amplification of reference gene primers within the assay. To quantify the absolute abundance of each unique TCRbeta CDR3 rearrangement, sequence reads were collapsed and filtered. For each sample, productive Simpson clonality was calculated as the square root of Simpson's diversity index over productive rearrangements. TCRdb holds this immuneACCESS table with in-frame rearrangements only. Some clones are missing; in checked studies, unresolved V genes explain under half, and the rest has no known cause. That table furnishes V, J and clone size, whereas the DNA furnished D and trimming. The sample contains roughly 190,000 clones, roughly 85% of them found a single time. Roughly 21% of the sample is in the top ten clones.

The sequence was collected from a man between 60 and 70 years old with active or convalescent COVID-19. The sequencing input was peripheral blood. This chain joins TRBV6-1 to TRBJ1-2, with the D gene call left open. The CDR3 protein sequence reads: CASSEGRAYYGYTF. The DNA sequence follows: TGTGCCAGCAGTGAAGGGCGGGCCTACTATGGCTACACCTTC.